Each of the 14 T cell receptor beta chains below was sequenced from the same sample in a study of blood T cell repertoires in COVID-19. Using immunoSEQ multiplex PCR, the repertoire was profiled, and TCRdb retains in-frame clones only, with some absent. The sample comprises tens of thousands of clones, 93% of which are singletons, and approximately 0.95% rests with the top ten. The specimen was peripheral blood. Source of these receptors: a male donor with active COVID-19.

V and J are TRBV9 and TRBJ1-2; TRBD1 matches at 10 bases. The CDR3 is 14 residues long. CDR1 is SGDLS and CDR2 is YYNGEE in the germline V gene. V gave up 7 bases and J gave up 5 bases; unmatched junction bases: 8. The CDR3 coding sequence is TGTGCCAGCGCCGGACAGGGGGGGAATTATGGCTACACCTTC. Protein: CASAGQGGNYGYTF.

This rearrangement joins TRBV6-5 to TRBJ1-2; D is possibly TRBD1 (6 bases). CDR1 and CDR2 from the germline V gene are MNHEY and SVGAGI. V lost 6 bases and J lost 6, with 17 bases in between. This CDR3 region has 14 residues. In DNA, the CDR3 is TGTGCCAGCAGCCTGCGTAGGGCAGGGGATGGCTACACCTTC. This codes for CASSLRRAGDGYTF.

This chain uses TRBV29-1 with TRBJ2-2; 8 nucleotides match TRBD2. CDR1 is SQVTM, CDR2 ANQGSEA, per germline. CDR3 length: 16 amino acids. V shed 3 bases, J shed 0 bases, and the junction held 6 bases outside the gene matches. The CDR3 loop reads CSVDLRGATNTGELFF. For the CDR3, the DNA is TGCAGCGTTGATCTGCGGGGGGCTACGAACACCGGGGAGCTGTTTTTT.

This chain links TRBV28 with TRBJ1-2; 10 nucleotides line up with TRBD1. The CDR3 is 16 amino acids. Germline assignment: CDR1 MDHEN and CDR2 SYDVKM. The trim removed 5 bases at V and 2 bases at J, leaving 8 bases unmatched. This chain's CDR3 is CASSTSGTGANYGYTF. The CDR3 DNA reads as TGTGCCAGCAGTACCTCCGGGACAGGGGCGAACTATGGCTACACCTTC.

The CDR3 DNA reads as TGTGCCAGCAGTTACTTGGGACAGAAAGATACGCAGTATTTT. Translated: CASSYLGQKDTQYF. The chain is built from TRBV6-2 or TRBV6-3 and TRBJ2-3; 7 bases are shared with TRBD1. The CDR3 runs 14 residues. CDR1 MNHEY and CDR2 SVGEGT come from the germline V gene. Trimming removed 1 base from V and 5 bases from J; junction bases left unmatched: 3.

The chain is built from TRBV2 and TRBJ1-6; 7 nucleotides line up with TRBD1. Germline values: CDR1 SNHLY, CDR2 FYNNEI. This CDR3 is 16 amino acids long. Trimming at V came to 3 bases and at J to 9 bases, leaving 11 bases not matched to a gene. CDR3 residues: CASSDEQGILGSPLHF. The CDR3, as DNA: TGTGCCAGCAGTGATGAACAGGGGATTTTGGGTTCACCCCTCCACTTT. The complete variable domain, with remaining parts taken from reference TRBV2 and TRBJ1-6, reads EPEVTQTPSHQVTQMGQEVILRCVPISNHLYFYWYRQILGQKVEFLVSFYNNEISEKSEIFDDQFSVERPDGSNFTLKIRSTKLEDSAMYFCASSDEQGILGSPLHFGNGTRLTVT.

The chain uses TRBV4-3 and TRBJ2-3, with 10 bases aligning to TRBD2. The CDR3 runs 16 residues. Germline V gives CDR1 LGHNA, CDR2 YSLEER. The V and J ends lost 3 bases and 4 bases, in that order; junction bases with no gene match: 7. The CDR3 reads CASSQGSGGAADTQYF. The CDR3 DNA sequence: TGCGCCAGCAGCCAGGGAAGCGGGGGGGCCGCAGATACGCAGTATTTT.

This clone was detected only a few times. The V gene is TRBV5-1, the J gene TRBJ1-2; TRBD1 might be the D (6 bases). With 3 bases removed from V and 3 bases from J, the gap between germline ends came to 18 bases. CDR3 length: 16 amino acids. Germline V CDR1 and CDR2: SGHRS, YFSETQ. CDR3 nucleotide sequence: TGCGCCAGCAGCTGGGGACAAGCCGCTTACTACTATGGCTACACCTTC. Translation gives CASSWGQAAYYYGYTF.

The gene calls are TRBV18 and TRBJ2-7, with 9 bases identical to TRBD1. The J segment lost 2 bases and the V segment lost 3 bases, leaving 8 bases of the junction unmatched. Germline assignment: CDR1 KGHSH and CDR2 LQKENI. The CDR3 is made up of 16 amino acids. The CDR3 DNA reads as TGTGCCAGCTCACCGGGAACAGGGGGCCGCACCTACGAGCAGTACTTC. It codes for CASSPGTGGRTYEQYF.

V usage is TRBV5-5 and J usage is TRBJ1-4, with 7 bases fitting TRBD1. CDR3 length equals 14 residues. The V gene's germline CDR1 is SGHKS and CDR2 YYEKEE (reference sequence). V lost 2 bases to trimming and J lost 5 bases; unmatched junction nucleotides: 3. CDR3 DNA sequence: TGTGCCAGCAGCTTCGGGGACAGAAATGAAAAACTGTTTTTT. This codes for CASSFGDRNEKLFF.

This clone was seen only a few times. The chain employs TRBV30 and TRBJ2-5; D is unresolved. The CDR3 length is 16 residues. The V end was cut by 0 bases, the J end by 3 bases, with 17 bases between. In germline, CDR1 is GTSNPN, CDR2 SVGIG (reference sequence). CDR3 residues: CAWSVESPIAKETQYF. CDR3 sequence (DNA): TGTGCCTGGAGTGTAGAGTCCCCGATTGCCAAAGAGACCCAGTACTTC. Full variable domain (outside the CDR3, taken from reference TRBV30 and TRBJ2-5): SQTIHQWPATLVQPVGSPLSLECTVEGTSNPNLYWYRQAAGRGLQLLFYSVGIGQISSEVPQNLSASRPQDRQFILSSKKLLLSDSGFYLCAWSVESPIAKETQYFGPGTRLLVL.

The V call is TRBV6-5, the J call TRBJ2-5, with D tentatively TRBD2 (6 bases). The CDR3 runs 14 residues. Trimming stripped 0 bases from V and 7 bases from J, with 12 bases between. The germline CDR1 and CDR2 sequences are MNHEY and SVGAGI. In DNA form, the CDR3 reads TGTGCCAGCAGTTACTCTAGGGACTCTTTGACCCAGTACTTC. Its protein is CASSYSRDSLTQYF.

The chain joins TRBV6-5 to TRBJ2-1, with 8 bases lining up with TRBD2. In germline, CDR1 is MNHEY, CDR2 SVGAGI. V lost 6 bases, J lost 7 bases, and 11 bases stayed unmatched. This CDR3 region has 15 residues. Here the CDR3 DNA reads TGTGCCAGCAGCGATCAAGCGGGAGTCGGGAATGAGCAGTTCTTC. Its protein is CASSDQAGVGNEQFF.

This clone showed up just once. This chain uses TRBV30 with TRBJ1-6; 7 nucleotides match TRBD1. Germline trimming cut 7 bases from V and 10 bases from J; bases unmatched to any gene: 10. Germline V gene data show CDR1 as GTSNPN and CDR2 as SVGIG (reference sequence). This CDR3 contains 13 residues. CDR3 nucleotides: TGTGCCTTAAAAGAGACAGGGAAGTCACCCCTCCACTTT. Its translation: CALKETGKSPLHF.